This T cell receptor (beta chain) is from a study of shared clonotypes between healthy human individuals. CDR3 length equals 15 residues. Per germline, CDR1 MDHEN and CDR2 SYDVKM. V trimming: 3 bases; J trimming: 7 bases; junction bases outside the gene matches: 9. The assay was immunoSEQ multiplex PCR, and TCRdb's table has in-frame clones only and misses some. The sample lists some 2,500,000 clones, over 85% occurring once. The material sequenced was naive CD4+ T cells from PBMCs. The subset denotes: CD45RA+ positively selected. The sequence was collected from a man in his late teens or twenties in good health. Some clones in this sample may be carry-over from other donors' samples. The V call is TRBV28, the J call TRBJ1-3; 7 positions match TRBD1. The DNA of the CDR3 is TGTGCCAGCAGTTTGGGGCAGGGGGTAATCAACACCATATATTTT. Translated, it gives CASSLGQGVINTIYF.